The sequence of this T cell receptor beta chain was determined in a study of read filtering for tumor transcriptome and immune sequencing. General study findings and limits: Even smaller IR-seq throughput identified most shared clonotypes.

Turning to this clonotype: Its antigen is undetermined. An end of the junction does not agree with germline; a read error may underlie this.

Per germline, CDR1 MDHEN and CDR2 SYDVKM. This CDR3 spans 16 amino acids. From around 0.4 ug of RNA, a library with molecular barcoded alpha/delta and beta/gamma adaptors was made. One entry per CDR3 protein results from TCRdb running MiXCR on the reads. This sample has around 30,000 distinct CDR3 sequences, with roughly 18% found just once. This sequence joins TRBV28 and TRBJ2-4; TRBD2 aligns across 7 bases. Material for sequencing was a population of CD138-negative cells sorted from bone marrow. This receptor was taken from a donor at least 40 years old with multiple myeloma. CDR3 in DNA: TGTGCCAGCACCTCACCTAGCGCGGGGGTCCGAAACATTAAGTACTTC. It yields the protein CASTSPSAGVRNIKYF.